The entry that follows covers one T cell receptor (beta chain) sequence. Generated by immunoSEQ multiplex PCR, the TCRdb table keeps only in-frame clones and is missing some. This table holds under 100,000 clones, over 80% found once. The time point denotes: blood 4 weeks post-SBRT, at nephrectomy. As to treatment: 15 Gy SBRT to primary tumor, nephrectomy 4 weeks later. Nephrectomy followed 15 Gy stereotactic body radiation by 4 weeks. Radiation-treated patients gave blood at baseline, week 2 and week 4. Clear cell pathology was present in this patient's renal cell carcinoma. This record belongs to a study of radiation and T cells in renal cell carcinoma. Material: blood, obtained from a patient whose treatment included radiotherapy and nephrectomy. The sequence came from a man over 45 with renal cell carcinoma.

For the CDR3, the DNA is TGTGCCAGCAGTCAAGGGGCCTTCTACGAGCAGTACTTC. Translation: CASSQGAFYEQYF. This chain connects TRBV7-8 to TRBJ2-5; D is perhaps TRBD1 (5 bases). The end of the DNA is better explained by TRBJ2-7, so the J call may be wrong. The CDR3 spans 13 residues. Germline V gene data show CDR1 as SGHVS and CDR2 as FQNEAQ.